The sequence of this T cell receptor (beta chain) was determined in a study of cytomegalovirus exposure and HLA in healthy donors (dated by TCRdb to 2016 to 2017). With regard to the full study: In an earlier analysis of around 540 of the donors, 276 Gb of sequence data and about 110 million unique TCR beta sequences from about 180 million T cells were reported. Roughly 320 gigabases of sequencing data and around 90 million unique TCR sequences made up an early release that covered approximately 650 HLA-typed donors. Of the 300 to 450 genotyped donors, more than 75% were placed in the genetic ancestry cluster associated with self-reported Caucasian donors. The study was designed to test whether signatures of past pathogen exposure could be identified by cataloging public T cell receptors. The study used immunosequencing to profile the T cell repertoires of hundreds of subjects and linked those repertoires to cytomegalovirus serostatus. In addition to the first cohort of 500 to 850 subjects, a separate validation cohort of 120 different subjects was used. High-throughput TCR immunosequencing, statistical association of individual TCRs with disease status, and machine learning were combined to predict cytomegalovirus infection status. A later analysis re-analyzed previously published TCR beta repertoires from 650 to 800 donors and added high-resolution HLA genotyping to study TCR occurrence patterns. Rather than drawing on any new phenotypic data, the later analysis identified candidate immune exposures from TCR beta sequences and the way those sequences occurred across donors. An earlier analysis of 500 to 750 of the donors applied high-throughput TCR beta sequencing to assess whether each TCR beta V gene segment acted as functional or pseudogenic. Donor age, sex, ethnicity and CMV serostatus were compiled alongside the repertoire data. A later genetic analysis used genome-wide SNP genotypes for about 60% of the 666 donors, treating that subset as a discovery cohort. Every repertoire in the discovery cohort had been generated on one and the same sequencing platform. Class I and class II HLA loci were covered by the typing at four-digit resolution. The number of typed donors differed by locus: about 629-640 for A, B, C, DRB1 and DQB1; about 520 for DQA1; approximately 610 for DPA1; and about 450 for DPB1. Four to six DR-DQ haplotypes were handled as single units for association and clustering, since linkage in the cohort was strong. On average, roughly 200,000 unique TCR beta nucleotide sequences were sequenced per donor among some 420 genotyped donors of the cohort, with roughly 18% of those sequences being non-productive.

Study-level results and caveats: Cytomegalovirus status was reported to be diagnosed by the classifier with high specificity and sensitivity in both the original and validation cohorts. In a later analysis, HLA-associated TCR beta chains were found to be more clonally expanded and to have lower generation probabilities than equally common non-associated chains. In this cohort, only TCR beta chains were sequenced, and detectable features were limited by the absence of alpha or paired-chain data. In a later genetic analysis, a missense DCLRE1C variant was associated with V-gene and J-gene trimming of TCR beta chains, and the association was replicated in an independent cohort. Roughly uniform sequencing depth across donors was assumed in presence/absence analyses, although this assumption may not hold. Most CMV-associated TCR beta chains appeared to be HLA-restricted in a later analysis, and the HLA associations seemed to be driven largely by CMV exposure. The study listed approximately 150 TCR beta chains as associated with cytomegalovirus. Most TCR sequences were seen in very few donors, while some public TCRs were found in many individuals. In an earlier analysis of over 550 of the donors, most TCR beta V segments were observed in productive rearrangements about 90% or about 30% of the time, broadly matching IMGT annotations. Linkage disequilibrium might explain the correlated functional status among segregating V segments, but an unknown experimental factor could not be ruled out. Strong co-occurrence of HLA alleles, especially DR and DQ, made assigning TCR associations to individual alleles difficult. In a later genetic analysis, fewer N-insertions in productive TCRs were reported among donors in an Asian-associated ancestry cluster than the roughly 710-donor mean. Because counts were too low, some 17 rarely observed V segments, including chromosome 9 orphons, were excluded from the earlier analysis of 500 to 700 of the donors. A further reported finding was that TCR beta sequences accurately predicted the HLA-A and HLA-B alleles for most subjects in the first cohort. A later analysis associated about 17,000 TCR beta sequences with specific HLA alleles at a false discovery rate of 0.05. In a later analysis, several top co-occurrence clusters were reported to appear linked to parvovirus B19, influenza, CMV and Epstein-Barr virus. The sequencing pipeline was judged likely to have produced a cluster of highly shared sequence variants as a technical artifact. The authors suggested that the approach could potentially be generalized to other disease states and immunological phenotypes. The only immune exposure information available for the cohort was CMV serostatus. HLA typing was unavailable for some donors at each locus, so association tests used only the typed subset. Because the 87-base-pair reads could not distinguish some IMGT-functional V segments, including TRBV6-2 and TRBV6-3, those segments were excluded. According to a later analysis, TCR association rates differed among HLA loci, with DRB1 alleles showing the most associated TCRs and HLA-C alleles showing the fewest. A few of the identified cytomegalovirus-associated TCR beta chains were confirmed in vitro to be specific for cytomegalovirus antigens.

Note on this clone: The antigen it binds to is not known. Base quality data are lacking; no much larger clone is found one base away.

The cohort comprised several hundred healthy bone marrow donors. At the time of sampling, all cohort members were nominally healthy, though unrecorded immune exposures were likely present. The donor tested CMV seropositive and was one of the 289 seropositive cohort members. Each donor provided a peripheral blood sample, and peripheral blood mononuclear cells were used for TCR beta sequencing. The Qiagen DNeasy Blood Extraction Kit was used to extract genomic DNA from the blood cell samples. The method behind the library was the immunoSEQ multiplex PCR assay. For the multiplex PCR, a mixture combining 60 forward primers for TCR Vbeta segments and 13 reverse primers for TCR Jbeta segments was used. The CDR3 region of rearranged TCR beta genes was amplified from genomic DNA by a multiplex PCR assay. Amplified TCR beta libraries were sequenced as 87-base-pair reads on the Illumina HiSeq System. The original methods were these. In a later analysis, tens of millions of unique TCR beta chains were counted across the roughly 670 repertoires, and approximately 9.9 million of these chains were shared by at least two donors. To remove PCR and sequencing errors, raw reads were error-corrected and collapsed into unique sequences using a nearest-neighbor algorithm that merged closely related sequences. CDR3 sequences were aligned to IMGT reference sequences to assign V, D and J gene segments. For a sequence to be retained, at least a six-nucleotide match to both a V gene segment and a J gene segment was required. A rearrangement was called productive if the CDR3 had no stop codons and remained in frame with V and J, and every other rearrangement was called non-productive. CDR3 was defined by IMGT convention, running from the second conserved V-encoded cysteine to the conserved J-encoded phenylalanine. In an earlier analysis of more than 550 of the donors, sequences lacking an unambiguous match to a single V gene segment were excluded. In an earlier analysis of 587 of the donors, V segments were called functional above 56.7% productive rearrangements and were called segregating when the between-donor standard deviation exceeded 5%. A statistical classification framework was developed to diagnose cytomegalovirus status using the catalog of TCR beta chain sequences. In a later analysis, V and J genes were assigned by comparing TCR nucleotide sequences against IMGT/GENE-DB human TR gene sequences. A later analysis assigned CDR3 sequences and most-parsimonious VDJ recombination scenarios with the TCRdist pipeline. In a later analysis, each TCR beta chain was defined by its CDR3 amino acid sequence together with its V-gene family, and reads without a unique V-gene family were excluded. To address suspected cross-contamination and a sequencing artifact, a later analysis removed 592 highly shared, low-generation-probability nucleotide sequences. A later analysis calculated a clonal expansion index for each public chain from normalized within-repertoire ranks of inferred template counts. Generation probabilities in a later analysis came from a VDJ recombination model fitted to out-of-frame rearrangements, and those results were checked against IGoR. In a later analysis, TCR-TCR, TCR-HLA and TCR-CMV co-occurrence was scored with hypergeometric tests, and a repertoire-size bias correction was applied to TCR pairs. False discovery rates were estimated in a later analysis by permuting HLA or CMV assignments 20 times. A later analysis grouped co-occurring TCRs with DBSCAN, adding TCRdist sequence similarity when clustering within HLA-allele-positive subsets. Repertoires with fewer than 30,000 or more than 120,000 public chains were left out of co-occurrence clustering, as were four to six repertoires with anomalous nucleotide sharing. Sourced from immuneACCESS, this table was stored by TCRdb with only in-frame sequences that have V and J called. A share of the clones is absent; for the studies checked, an unresolved V gene accounts for under half, and the remainder has no known explanation. V, J and clone size reflect that table, while D and trimming were determined from the DNA. The sample has about 190,000 clones on record, 70% to 75% of them singletons. The ten largest make up approximately 4.8% of the sample.

Including the terminal cysteine and phenylalanine, the CDR3 comprises 15 residues. Only the CDR3 DNA is retained, 45 bases long and in frame from the first base. The V end gives up 1 base and the J end 0 bases, leaving 1 base in the junction not matched to a gene. As encoded in the germline V gene, CDR1 is SGHRS while CDR2 is YFSETQ. Input material: PBMCs. This TCR was recovered from a man aged 25-40 years in good health and CMV-seropositive. The rearranged segments are TRBV5-1 and TRBJ2-3; 8 of the junction bases match TRBD1. The nucleotide sequence reads TGCGCCAGCAGCTTGAGACAGGGGAGCACAGATACGCAGTATTTT. Translation gives CASSLRQGSTDTQYF.